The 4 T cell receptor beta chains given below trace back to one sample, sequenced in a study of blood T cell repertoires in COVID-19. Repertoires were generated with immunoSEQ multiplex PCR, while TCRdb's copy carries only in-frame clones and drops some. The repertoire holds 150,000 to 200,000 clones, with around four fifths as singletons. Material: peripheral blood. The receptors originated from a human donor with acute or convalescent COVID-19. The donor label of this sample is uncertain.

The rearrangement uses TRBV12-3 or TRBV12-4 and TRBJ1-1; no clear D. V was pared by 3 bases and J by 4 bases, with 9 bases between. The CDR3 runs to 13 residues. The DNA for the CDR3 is TGTGCCAGCAGTTTTTCCAGACTCACTGAAGCTTTCTTT. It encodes CASSFSRLTEAFF.

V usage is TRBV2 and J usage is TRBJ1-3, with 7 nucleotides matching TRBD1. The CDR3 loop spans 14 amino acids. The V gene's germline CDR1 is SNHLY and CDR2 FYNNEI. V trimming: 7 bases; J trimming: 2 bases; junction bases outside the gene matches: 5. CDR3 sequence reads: CASNRDSPGNTIYF. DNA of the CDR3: TGTGCCAGCAACCGGGACAGCCCTGGAAACACCATATATTTT. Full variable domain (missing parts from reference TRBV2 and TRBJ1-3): EPEVTQTPSHQVTQMGQEVILRCVPISNHLYFYWYRQILGQKVEFLVSFYNNEISEKSEIFDDQFSVERPDGSNFTLKIRSTKLEDSAMYFCASNRDSPGNTIYFGEGSWLTVV.

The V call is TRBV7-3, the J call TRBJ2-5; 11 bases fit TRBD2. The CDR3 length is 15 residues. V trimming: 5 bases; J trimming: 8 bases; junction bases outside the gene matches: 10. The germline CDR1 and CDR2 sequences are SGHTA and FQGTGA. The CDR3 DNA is TGTGCCAGCAGCAGGGGGACTAGCGGTAATGTTACCCAGTACTTC. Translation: CASSRGTSGNVTQYF.

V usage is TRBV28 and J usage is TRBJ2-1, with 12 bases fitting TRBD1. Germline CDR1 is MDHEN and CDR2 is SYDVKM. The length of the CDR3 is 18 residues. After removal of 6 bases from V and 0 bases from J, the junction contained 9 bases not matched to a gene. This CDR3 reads CASSSGTGGAVSYNEQFF. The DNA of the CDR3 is TGTGCCAGCAGCTCCGGGACAGGGGGCGCGGTCTCCTACAATGAGCAGTTCTTC.